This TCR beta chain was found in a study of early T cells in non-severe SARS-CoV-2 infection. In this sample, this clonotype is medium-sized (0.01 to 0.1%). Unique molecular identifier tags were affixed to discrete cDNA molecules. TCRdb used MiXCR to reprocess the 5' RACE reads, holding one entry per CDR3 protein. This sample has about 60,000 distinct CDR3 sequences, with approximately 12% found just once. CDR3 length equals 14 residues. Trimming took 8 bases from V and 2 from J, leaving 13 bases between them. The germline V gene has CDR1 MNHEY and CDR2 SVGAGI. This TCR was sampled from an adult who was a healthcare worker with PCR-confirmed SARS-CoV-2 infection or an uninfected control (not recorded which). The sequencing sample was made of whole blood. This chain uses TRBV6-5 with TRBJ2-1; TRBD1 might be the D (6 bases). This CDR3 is CASGGTGPYNEQFF. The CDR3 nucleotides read TGTGCCAGCGGGGGTACAGGGCCCTACAATGAGCAGTTCTTC.